This T cell receptor (beta chain) is drawn from a study of CD8+CD57+ T cells in acquired aplastic anemia. For the study at large: The DNA of sorted CD4+ and CD8+ cells averaged around 3 ug. Broader study findings: The number of CD8+ CDR3 sequences shared by patients and controls was approximately 31. Patients were compared with controls for CD8+ Simpson's diversity, and no significant difference emerged.

This clonotype has at least ten counts. Its antigen is currently unknown. Profiling that covered TCR beta VDJ and CDR3 relied on genomic DNA as its template. Each CDR3 protein is one row after TCRdb ran MiXCR on the reads. The sample lists 150,000 or so distinct CDR3 sequences, roughly 48% occurring once. Germline CDR1 SGDLS, CDR2 YYNGEE. The CDR3 totals 12 residues. Trimming left V 4 bases short and J 4 bases short, with 8 bases between. Those patients picked for sequencing had displayed CD8+CD57+ cell expansion on flow cytometry. Blood was sampled before the patients had received any therapy. This TCR was recovered from a human donor with aplastic anemia. The sample comprised sorted CD4+, CD8+, or CD8+CD57+ T cells (not recorded which) from PBMCs. The rearrangement joins TRBV9 to TRBJ1-1; a weak D match, TRBD1 (6 bases). Here the CDR3 DNA reads TGTGCCAGCAGCCTGGACAGCACTGAAGCTTTCTTT. Its protein product is CASSLDSTEAFF.